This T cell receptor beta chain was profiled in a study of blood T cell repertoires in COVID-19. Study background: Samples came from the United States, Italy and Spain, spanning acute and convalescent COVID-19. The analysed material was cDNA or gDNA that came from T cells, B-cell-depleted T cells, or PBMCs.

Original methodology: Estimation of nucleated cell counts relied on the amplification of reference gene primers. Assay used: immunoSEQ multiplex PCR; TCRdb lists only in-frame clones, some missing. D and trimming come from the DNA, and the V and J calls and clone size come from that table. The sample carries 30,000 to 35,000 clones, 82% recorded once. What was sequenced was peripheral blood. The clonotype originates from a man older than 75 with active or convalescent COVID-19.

The CDR3 here is CASSFGLAGANEQFF. In DNA, the CDR3 is TGTGCCAGCAGCTTTGGACTAGCGGGAGCCAATGAGCAGTTCTTC. This chain links TRBV9 with TRBJ2-1; TRBD2 matches at 13 bases. V was pared by 4 bases and J by 6 bases, with 4 bases of the junction left unmatched. This CDR3 is built from 15 residues. Germline V gene data show CDR1 as SGDLS and CDR2 as YYNGEE.